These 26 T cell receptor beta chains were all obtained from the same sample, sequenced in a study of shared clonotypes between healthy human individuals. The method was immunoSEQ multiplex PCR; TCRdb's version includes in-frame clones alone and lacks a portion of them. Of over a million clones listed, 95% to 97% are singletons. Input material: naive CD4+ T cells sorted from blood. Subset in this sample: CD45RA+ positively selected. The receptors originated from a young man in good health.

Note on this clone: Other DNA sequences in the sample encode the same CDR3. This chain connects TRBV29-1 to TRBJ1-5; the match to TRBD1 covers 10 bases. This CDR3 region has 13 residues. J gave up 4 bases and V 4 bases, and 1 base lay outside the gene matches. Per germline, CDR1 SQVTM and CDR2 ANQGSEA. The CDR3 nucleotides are TGCAGCGTTGTGGGACAGGGGAATCAGCCCCAGCATTTT. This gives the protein CSVVGQGNQPQHF.

The DNA of the CDR3 is TGTGCCAGCAGCTTAGTTAAGGACAGGGGTCTGTTCTTC. Translated, it gives CASSLVKDRGLFF. The chain is built from TRBV11-2 and TRBJ2-1, with 9 bases lining up with TRBD1. Germline-derived CDR1 and CDR2 are SGHAT and FQNNGV. This CDR3 has 13 residues. J lost 15 bases, V lost 1 base, and 7 bases had no gene match. Using reference TRBV11-2 and TRBJ2-1 for the parts outside the CDR3, the full variable domain is EAGVAQSPRYKIIEKRQSVAFWCNPISGHATLYWYQQILGQGPKLLIQFQNNGVVDDSQLPKDRFSAERLKGVDSTLKIQPAKLEDSAVYLCASSLVKDRGLFFGPGTRLTVL.

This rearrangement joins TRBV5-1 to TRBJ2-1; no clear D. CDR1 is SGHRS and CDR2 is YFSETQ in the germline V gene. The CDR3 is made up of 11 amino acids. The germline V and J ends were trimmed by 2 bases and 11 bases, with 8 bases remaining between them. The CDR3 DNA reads TGCGCCAGCAGCTTAGCAGTTCAGCAGTTCTTC. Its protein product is CASSLAVQQFF.

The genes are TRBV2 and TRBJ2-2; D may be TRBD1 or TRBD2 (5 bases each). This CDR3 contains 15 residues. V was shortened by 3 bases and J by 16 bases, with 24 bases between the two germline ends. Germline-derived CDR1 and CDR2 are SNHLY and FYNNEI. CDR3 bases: TGTGCCAGCAGTGACTCCGGGACGGAGGTGATAGGTCCGTTTTTT. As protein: CASSDSGTEVIGPFF. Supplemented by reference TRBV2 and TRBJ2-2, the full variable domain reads EPEVTQTPSHQVTQMGQEVILRCVPISNHLYFYWYRQILGQKVEFLVSFYNNEISEKSEIFDDQFSVERPDGSNFTLKIRSTKLEDSAMYFCASSDSGTEVIGPFFGEGSRLTVL.

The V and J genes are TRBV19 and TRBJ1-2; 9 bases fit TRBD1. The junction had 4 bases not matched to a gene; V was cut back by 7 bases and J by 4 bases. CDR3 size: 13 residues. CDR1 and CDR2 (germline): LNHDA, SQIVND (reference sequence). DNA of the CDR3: TGTGCCAGTAACCCGGACAGGGGCTATGGCTACACCTTC. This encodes CASNPDRGYGYTF.

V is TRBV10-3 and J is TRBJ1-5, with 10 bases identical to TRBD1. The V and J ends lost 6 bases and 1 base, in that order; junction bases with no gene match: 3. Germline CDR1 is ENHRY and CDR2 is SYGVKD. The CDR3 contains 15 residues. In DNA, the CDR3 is TGTGCCATCAGCGGGGACAGGGGAAGCAATCAGCCCCAGCATTTT. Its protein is CAISGDRGSNQPQHF.

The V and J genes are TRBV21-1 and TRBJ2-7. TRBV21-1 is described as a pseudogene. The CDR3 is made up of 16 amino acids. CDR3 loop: CASSTLESDLAYEQYF. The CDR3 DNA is TGTGCCAGCAGCACTTTAGAGTCGGACCTCGCCTACGAGCAGTACTTC.

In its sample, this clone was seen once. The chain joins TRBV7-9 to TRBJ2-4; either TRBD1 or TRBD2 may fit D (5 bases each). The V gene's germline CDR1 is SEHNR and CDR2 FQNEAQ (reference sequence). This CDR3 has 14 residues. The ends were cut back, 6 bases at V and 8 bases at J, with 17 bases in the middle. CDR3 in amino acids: CASRRGRGVDIQYF. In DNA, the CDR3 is TGTGCCAGCAGGAGGGGAAGAGGGGTGGACATTCAGTACTTC.

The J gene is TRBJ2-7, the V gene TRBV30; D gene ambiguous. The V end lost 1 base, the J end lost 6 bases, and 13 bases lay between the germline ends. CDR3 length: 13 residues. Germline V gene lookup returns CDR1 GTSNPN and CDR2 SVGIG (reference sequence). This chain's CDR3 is CAWSAGLGSEQYF. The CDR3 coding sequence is TGTGCCTGGAGTGCCGGGTTGGGGTCCGAGCAGTACTTC.

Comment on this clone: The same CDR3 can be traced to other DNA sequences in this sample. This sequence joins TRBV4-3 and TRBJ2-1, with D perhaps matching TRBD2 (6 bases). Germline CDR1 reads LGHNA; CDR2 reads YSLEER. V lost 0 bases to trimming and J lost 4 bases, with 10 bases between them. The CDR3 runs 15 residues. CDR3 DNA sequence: TGCGCCAGCAGCCAAGAAGGACGGGGGTACAATGAGCAGTTCTTC. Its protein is CASSQEGRGYNEQFF.

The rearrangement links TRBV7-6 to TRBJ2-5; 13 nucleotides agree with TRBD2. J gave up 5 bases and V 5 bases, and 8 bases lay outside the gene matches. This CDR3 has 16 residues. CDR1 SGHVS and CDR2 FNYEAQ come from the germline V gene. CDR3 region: CASSVGTSGILETQYF. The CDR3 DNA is TGTGCCAGCAGCGTTGGGACTAGCGGGATTTTGGAGACCCAGTACTTC. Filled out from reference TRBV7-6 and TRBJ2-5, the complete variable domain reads GAGVSQSPRYKVTKRGQDVALRCDPISGHVSLYWYRQALGQGPEFLTYFNYEAQQDKSGLPNDRFSAERPEGSISTLTIQRTEQRDSAMYRCASSVGTSGILETQYFGPGTRLLVL.

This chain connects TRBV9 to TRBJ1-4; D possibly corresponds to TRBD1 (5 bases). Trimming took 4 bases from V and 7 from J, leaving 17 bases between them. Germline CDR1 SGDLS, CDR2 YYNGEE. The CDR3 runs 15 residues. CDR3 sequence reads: CASSSPRAGGEKLFF. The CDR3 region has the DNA TGTGCCAGCAGCTCCCCCAGGGCCGGGGGTGAAAAACTGTTTTTT. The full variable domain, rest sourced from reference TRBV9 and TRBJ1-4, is DSGVTQTPKHLITATGQRVTLRCSPRSGDLSVYWYQQSLDQGLQFLIQYYNGEERAKGNILERFSAQQFPDLHSELNLSSLELGDSALYFCASSSPRAGGEKLFFGSGTQLSVL.

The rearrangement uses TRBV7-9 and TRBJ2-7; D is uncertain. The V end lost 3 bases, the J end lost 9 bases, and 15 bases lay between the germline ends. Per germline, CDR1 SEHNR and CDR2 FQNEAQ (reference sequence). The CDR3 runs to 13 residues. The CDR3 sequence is CASSLSLGIGQYF. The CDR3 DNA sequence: TGTGCCAGCAGCTTGAGTCTCGGAATTGGGCAGTACTTC.

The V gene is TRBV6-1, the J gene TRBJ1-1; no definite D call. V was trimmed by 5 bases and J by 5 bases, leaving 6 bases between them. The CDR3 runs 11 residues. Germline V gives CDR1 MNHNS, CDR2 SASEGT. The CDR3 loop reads CASSIRTEAFF. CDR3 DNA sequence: TGTGCCAGCAGTATTCGTACTGAAGCTTTCTTT.

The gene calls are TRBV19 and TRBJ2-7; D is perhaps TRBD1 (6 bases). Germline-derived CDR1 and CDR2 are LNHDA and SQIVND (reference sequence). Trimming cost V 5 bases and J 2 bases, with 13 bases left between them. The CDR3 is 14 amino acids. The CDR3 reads CASSSPGQTYEQYF. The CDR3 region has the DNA TGTGCCAGTAGTTCCCCTGGACAGACCTACGAGCAGTACTTC.

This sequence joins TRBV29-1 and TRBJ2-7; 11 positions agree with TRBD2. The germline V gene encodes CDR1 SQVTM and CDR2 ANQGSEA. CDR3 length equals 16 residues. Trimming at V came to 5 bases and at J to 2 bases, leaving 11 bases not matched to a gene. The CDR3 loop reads CSVRLAGPPGTYEQYF. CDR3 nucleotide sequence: TGCAGCGTTAGACTAGCGGGACCGCCAGGTACCTACGAGCAGTACTTC.

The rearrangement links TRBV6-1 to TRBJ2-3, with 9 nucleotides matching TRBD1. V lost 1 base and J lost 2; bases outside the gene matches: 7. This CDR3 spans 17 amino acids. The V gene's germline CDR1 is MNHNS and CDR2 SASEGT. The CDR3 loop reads CASSEVWGTGYTDTQYF. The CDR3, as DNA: TGTGCCAGCAGTGAAGTGTGGGGGACAGGGTACACAGATACGCAGTATTTT.

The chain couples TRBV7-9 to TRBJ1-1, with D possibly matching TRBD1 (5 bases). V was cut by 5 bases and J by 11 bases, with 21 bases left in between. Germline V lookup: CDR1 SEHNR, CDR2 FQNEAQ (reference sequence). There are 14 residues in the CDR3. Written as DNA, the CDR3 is TGTGCCAGCAGCGCTCAAGGACCGGGGACCGGGGCTTTCTTT. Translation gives CASSAQGPGTGAFF.

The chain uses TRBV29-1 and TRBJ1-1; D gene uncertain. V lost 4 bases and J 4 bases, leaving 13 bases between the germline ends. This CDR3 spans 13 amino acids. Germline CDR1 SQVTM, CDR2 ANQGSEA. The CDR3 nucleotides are TGCAGCGTTGTTCGCGGCTGGGGCACTGAAGCTTTCTTT. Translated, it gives CSVVRGWGTEAFF.

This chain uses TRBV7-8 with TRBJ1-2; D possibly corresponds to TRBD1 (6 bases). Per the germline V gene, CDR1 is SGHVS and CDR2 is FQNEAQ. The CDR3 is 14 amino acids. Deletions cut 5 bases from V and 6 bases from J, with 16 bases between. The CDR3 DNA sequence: TGTGCCAGCAGCGCACTCGGGGGCTCTGATGGCTACACCTTC. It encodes CASSALGGSDGYTF.

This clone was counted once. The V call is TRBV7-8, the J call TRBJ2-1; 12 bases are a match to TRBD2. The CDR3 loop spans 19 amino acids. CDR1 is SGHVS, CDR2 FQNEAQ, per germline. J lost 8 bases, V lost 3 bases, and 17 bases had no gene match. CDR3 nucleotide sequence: TGTGCCAGCAGCTTTGGTCCCTTTTCGCCTCTAGCGGGAGGGGATGAGCAGTTCTTC. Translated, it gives CASSFGPFSPLAGGDEQFF.

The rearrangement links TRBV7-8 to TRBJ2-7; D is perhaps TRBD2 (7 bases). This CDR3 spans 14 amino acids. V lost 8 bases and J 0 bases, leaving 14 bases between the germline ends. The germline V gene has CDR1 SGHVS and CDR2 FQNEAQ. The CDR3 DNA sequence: TGTGCCAGCCCAGGGGCGGGAGCCTCCTACGAGCAGTACTTC. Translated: CASPGAGASYEQYF.

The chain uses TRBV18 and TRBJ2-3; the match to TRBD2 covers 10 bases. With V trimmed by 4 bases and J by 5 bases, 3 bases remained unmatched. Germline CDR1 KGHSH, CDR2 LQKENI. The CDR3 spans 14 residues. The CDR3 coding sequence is TGTGCCAGCTCACTAGTAGCGGGAGGAGATACGCAGTATTTT. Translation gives CASSLVAGGDTQYF.

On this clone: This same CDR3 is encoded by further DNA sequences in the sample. The chain's CDR3 is CASSPNTGELFF. The CDR3 nucleotides are TGTGCCAGCTCTCCGAACACCGGGGAGCTGTTTTTT. The rearrangement joins TRBV18 to TRBJ2-2; no firm D call. Germline V CDR1 and CDR2: KGHSH, LQKENI. This CDR3 is 12 amino acids long. V gave up 6 bases and J gave up 0 bases, with 2 bases separating them.

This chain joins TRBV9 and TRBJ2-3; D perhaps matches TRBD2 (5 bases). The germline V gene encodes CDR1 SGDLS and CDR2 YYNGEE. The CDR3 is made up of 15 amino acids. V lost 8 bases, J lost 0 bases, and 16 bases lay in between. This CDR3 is CASSIASTSTDTQYF. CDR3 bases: TGTGCCAGTTCGATAGCGTCAACTAGCACAGATACGCAGTATTTT. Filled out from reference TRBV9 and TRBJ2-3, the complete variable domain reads DSGVTQTPKHLITATGQRVTLRCSPRSGDLSVYWYQQSLDQGLQFLIQYYNGEERAKGNILERFSAQQFPDLHSELNLSSLELGDSALYFCASSIASTSTDTQYFGPGTRLTVL.

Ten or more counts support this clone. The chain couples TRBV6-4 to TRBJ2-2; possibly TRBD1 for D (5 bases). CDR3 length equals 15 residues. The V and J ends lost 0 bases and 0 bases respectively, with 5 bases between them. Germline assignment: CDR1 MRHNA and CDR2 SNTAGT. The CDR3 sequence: CASSDSDTNTGELFF. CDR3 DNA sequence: TGTGCCAGCAGTGACTCGGACACGAACACCGGGGAGCTGTTTTTT.